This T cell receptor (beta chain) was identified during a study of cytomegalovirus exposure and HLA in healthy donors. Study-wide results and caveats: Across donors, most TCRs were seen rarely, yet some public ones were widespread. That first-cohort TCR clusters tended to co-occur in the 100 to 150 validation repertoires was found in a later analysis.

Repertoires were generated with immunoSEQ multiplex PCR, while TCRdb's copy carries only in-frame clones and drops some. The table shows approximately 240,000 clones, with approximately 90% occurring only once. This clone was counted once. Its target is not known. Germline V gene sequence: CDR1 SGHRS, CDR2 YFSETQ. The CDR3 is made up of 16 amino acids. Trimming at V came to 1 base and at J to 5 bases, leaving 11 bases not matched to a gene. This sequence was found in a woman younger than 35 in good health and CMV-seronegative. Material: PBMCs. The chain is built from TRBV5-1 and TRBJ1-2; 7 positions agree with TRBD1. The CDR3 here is CASSLSEGAFRYGYTF. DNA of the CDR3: TGCGCCAGCAGCTTGAGCGAGGGGGCTTTTAGGTATGGCTACACCTTC.